Listed here are 32 T cell receptor beta chains from one sample, sequenced in a study of shared clonotypes between healthy human individuals (dated by TCRdb to 2020 to 2021). The protocol used for the library was the immunoSEQ multiplex PCR assay. TCRdb carries this immuneACCESS record with in-frame sequences only. Its versions omit some clonotypes, under half of them owing to an unresolved V gene in the studies checked, with the rest unexplained. The sample table shows roughly 2.6 million clones, and approximately 94% are seen once. In total, the top ten clones hold about 0.13% of the sample. The sequencing input was naive CD4+ T cells sorted from blood. The cell subset or site label on this specimen signifies: CD45RA+ positively selected. These receptors came from a man aged 18 to 29 in good health.

The V and J genes are TRBV10-2 and TRBJ2-5, with 8 bases matching TRBD2. V lost 2 bases, J lost 4 bases, and 9 bases stayed unmatched. Germline CDR1 and CDR2: WSHSY and SAAADI. This CDR3 is built from 16 residues. As DNA, the CDR3 is TGCGCCAGCAGTGAGGTTAGCGGGACTTCGGGAGAGACCCAGTACTTC. Translated, it gives CASSEVSGTSGETQYF.

Regarding this clone: In the same sample, other DNA sequences code for this CDR3. V gene TRBV14 combines with J gene TRBJ1-1; D is uncertain. V was trimmed by 4 bases and J by 0 bases, leaving 6 bases between them. The CDR3 loop spans 13 amino acids. In germline, CDR1 is SGHDN, CDR2 FVKESK. CDR3 DNA: TGTGCCAGCAGCCCGTCTTTGAACACTGAAGCTTTCTTT. Amino acid sequence: CASSPSLNTEAFF.

The chain has TRBV9 and TRBJ2-1; 8 positions agree with TRBD2. V trimming: 2 bases; J trimming: 8 bases; junction bases outside the gene matches: 9. Germline loops: CDR1 SGDLS, CDR2 YYNGEE. The CDR3 has 15 residues. The CDR3 DNA reads as TGTGCCAGCAGCGTGAACAGCGGGAGTATCCATGAGCAGTTCTTC. Protein: CASSVNSGSIHEQFF.

The V and J genes are TRBV4-1 and TRBJ1-2, with 9 bases fitting TRBD1. There are 15 residues in the CDR3. V lost 2 bases, J lost 6 bases, and 7 bases stayed unmatched. CDR1 is MGHRA and CDR2 is YSYEKL in the germline V gene. The CDR3 coding sequence is TGCGCCAGCAGCCAACCTAGGACAGGGGAGCATGGCTACACCTTC. Translating it yields CASSQPRTGEHGYTF.

This clone has a single count. CDR3 loop: CASSLDAVGGNTEAFF. The CDR3 DNA follows: TGCGCCAGCAGCTTGGATGCGGTGGGCGGAAACACTGAAGCTTTCTTT. The chain couples TRBV5-1 to TRBJ1-1; the D is unclear. The CDR3 is 16 residues long. V lost 0 bases, J lost 2 bases, and 14 bases lay in between. CDR1 is SGHRS, CDR2 YFSETQ, per germline.

J is TRBJ1-2 and V is TRBV2; TRBD1 matches at 7 bases. J gave up 0 bases and V 8 bases, and 6 bases lay outside the gene matches. The CDR3 consists of 14 residues. CDR1 is SNHLY and CDR2 is FYNNEI in the germline V gene. Here the CDR3 reads CASVLGQTNYGYTF. The CDR3 nucleotides read TGTGCCAGCGTGTTGGGACAGACTAACTATGGCTACACCTTC.

This chain links TRBV11-2 with TRBJ1-1; D gene ambiguous. Per germline, CDR1 SGHAT and CDR2 FQNNGV. V was trimmed by 3 bases and J by 4 bases, leaving 12 bases between them. The CDR3 runs to 14 residues. The CDR3 here is CASSFWETGTEAFF. For the CDR3, the DNA is TGTGCCAGCAGCTTCTGGGAAACCGGCACTGAAGCTTTCTTT.

The genes are TRBV2 and TRBJ1-5; tentative D call: TRBD1 (5 bases). Germline CDR1 and CDR2: SNHLY and FYNNEI. The CDR3 consists of 17 residues. Trimming cost V 2 bases and J 2 bases, with 16 bases left between them. The CDR3: CASSEWQDTFGNQPQHF. The CDR3, as DNA: TGTGCCAGCAGTGAATGGCAGGACACCTTTGGCAATCAGCCCCAGCATTTT. Supplemented by reference TRBV2 and TRBJ1-5, the full variable domain reads EPEVTQTPSHQVTQMGQEVILRCVPISNHLYFYWYRQILGQKVEFLVSFYNNEISEKSEIFDDQFSVERPDGSNFTLKIRSTKLEDSAMYFCASSEWQDTFGNQPQHFGDGTRLSIL.

V gene TRBV5-4 combines with J gene TRBJ2-6, with a possible D match to TRBD1 (5 bases). The V and J ends lost 1 base and 0 bases respectively, with 11 bases between them. Germline values: CDR1 SGHNT, CDR2 YYREEE (reference sequence). The CDR3 is made up of 17 amino acids. CDR3 amino acids: CASSLLLQGSGANVLTF. The DNA of the CDR3 is TGTGCCAGCAGCTTGCTTCTTCAGGGCTCTGGGGCCAACGTCCTGACTTTC.

For this clone: Other DNA sequences of this sample code for an identical CDR3. The chain is built from TRBV5-1 and TRBJ2-2; D uncertain. The CDR3 has 14 residues. V was pared by 0 bases and J by 1 base, with 4 bases between. Germline-derived CDR1 and CDR2 are SGHRS and YFSETQ. The CDR3 coding sequence is TGCGCCAGCAGCTTGGTCCTGAACACCGGGGAGCTGTTTTTT. Translating gives CASSLVLNTGELFF.

The chain couples TRBV7-2 to TRBJ2-1, with TRBD2 identical over 8 bases. In germline, CDR1 is SGHTA, CDR2 FQGNSA. This CDR3 has 16 amino acids. The J segment lost 0 bases and the V segment lost 1 base, leaving 2 bases of the junction unmatched. The CDR3 is CASSLGSGSSYNEQFF. CDR3 DNA sequence: TGTGCCAGCAGCTTAGGAAGCGGGAGCTCCTACAATGAGCAGTTCTTC.

The chain has TRBV6-1 and TRBJ1-5; D is unclear. V was trimmed by 2 bases and J by 15 bases, leaving 23 bases between them. The CDR3 has 15 residues. Germline CDR1 reads MNHNS; CDR2 reads SASEGT. CDR3 sequence: CASSEPPQTGANPHF. The CDR3 DNA follows: TGTGCCAGCAGTGAACCCCCGCAGACGGGAGCAAATCCGCATTTT.

This sequence joins TRBV5-1 and TRBJ2-7; 10 nucleotides line up with TRBD1. Germline loops: CDR1 SGHRS, CDR2 YFSETQ. Trimming removed 0 bases from V and 3 bases from J; junction bases left unmatched: 6. The CDR3 extends over 16 amino acids. The CDR3 DNA is TGCGCCAGCAGCTTGGCCTTAGGACAGGGGGGCTACGAGCAGTACTTC. This sequence encodes CASSLALGQGGYEQYF.

The chain recombines TRBV5-6 with TRBJ2-5; D call uncertain. Germline V lookup: CDR1 SGHDT, CDR2 YYEEEE. Deletions cut 0 bases from V and 0 bases from J, with 9 bases between. CDR3 length: 15 residues. The DNA of the CDR3 is TGTGCCAGCAGCTTGGCGCAGGTCTACCAAGAGACCCAGTACTTC. Protein sequence: CASSLAQVYQETQYF.

The chain joins TRBV30 to TRBJ2-7, with D perhaps TRBD1 or TRBD2 (5 bases each). The V gene's germline CDR1 is GTSNPN and CDR2 SVGIG (reference sequence). There are 15 residues in the CDR3. Between the trimmed V and J ends, which lost 3 bases and 3 bases, there was a span of 18 bases. CDR3 coding DNA: TGTGCCTGGAGCCCCGGGACCCCCGGGAACTACGAGCAGTACTTC. It yields the protein CAWSPGTPGNYEQYF.

This clone appeared a few times. In nucleotides, the CDR3 is TGTGCCAGCAGCTTGGACAGCGCCTATAATTCACCCCTCCACTTT. Translating it yields CASSLDSAYNSPLHF. The rearrangement uses TRBV5-4 and TRBJ1-6; D call uncertain. Germline CDR1 reads SGHNT; CDR2 reads YYREEE (reference sequence). The length of the CDR3 is 15 residues. Trimming removed 0 bases at V and 2 bases at J, with 6 bases between.

This clone was seen a single time. The chain has TRBV5-6 and TRBJ2-5; D is possibly TRBD1 (5 bases). Trimming removed 4 bases from V and 2 bases from J, with 12 bases in between. This CDR3 comprises 14 residues. Per germline, CDR1 SGHDT and CDR2 YYEEEE. CDR3 protein: CASSLMRQQETQYF. DNA of the CDR3: TGTGCCAGCAGCCTCATGAGACAGCAAGAGACCCAGTACTTC.

V usage is TRBV10-3 and J usage is TRBJ1-2, with 10 bases lining up with TRBD1. CDR3 length equals 14 residues. The germline V gene encodes CDR1 ENHRY and CDR2 SYGVKD. V lost 0 bases, J lost 7 bases, and 2 bases stayed unmatched. The CDR3 is CAISESGTGVGYTF. The CDR3 coding sequence is TGTGCCATCAGTGAGTCAGGGACAGGGGTTGGCTACACCTTC.

This rearrangement joins TRBV10-3 to TRBJ2-1; 7 positions agree with TRBD1. In germline, CDR1 is ENHRY, CDR2 SYGVKD. V was pared by 9 bases and J by 3 bases, with 8 bases of the junction left unmatched. The CDR3 runs 14 residues. CDR3 protein: CAISGTASYNEQFF. The CDR3 coding sequence is TGTGCCATTTCCGGGACAGCCAGCTACAATGAGCAGTTCTTC.

V is TRBV10-1 and J is TRBJ2-7, with no clear D. Germline V CDR1 and CDR2: WNHNN, SYGVQD (reference sequence). The CDR3 totals 13 residues. V lost 5 bases to trimming and J lost 3 bases, with 11 bases between them. CDR3 in DNA: TGCGCCAGCAGTCGCACCCCAGGCTACGAGCAGTACTTC. This codes for CASSRTPGYEQYF.

The chain links TRBV28 to TRBJ2-7; D is possibly TRBD2 (6 bases). Per the germline V gene, CDR1 is MDHEN and CDR2 is SYDVKM. Deletions cut 4 bases from V and 2 bases from J, with 12 bases between. The CDR3 sequence is 14 residues long. CDR3 residues: CASSSGRRTYEQYF. The CDR3 nucleotides read TGTGCCAGCAGTTCCGGGAGAAGGACCTACGAGCAGTACTTC.

The chain has TRBV6-6 and TRBJ2-5, with D perhaps TRBD1 or TRBD2 (6 bases each). CDR1 is MNHNY and CDR2 is SVGAGI in the germline V gene (reference sequence). The CDR3 extends over 14 amino acids. Trimming cost V 10 bases and J 2 bases, with 17 bases left between them. CDR3 nucleotide sequence: TGTGCCACCTACCCCCGGGGGCTTCAAGAGACCCAGTACTTC. The encoded protein is CATYPRGLQETQYF.

A note on this clone: Other DNA sequences of this sample code for an identical CDR3. V is TRBV5-1 and J is TRBJ1-5; 9 bases are a match to TRBD1. The CDR3 spans 15 residues. Germline trimming cut 0 bases from V and 4 bases from J; bases unmatched to any gene: 2. The germline gives CDR1 SGHRS, CDR2 YFSETQ. The CDR3 nucleotides are TGCGCCAGCAGCTTGGAGGGACAGGGTAATCAGCCCCAGCATTTT. It is translated as CASSLEGQGNQPQHF. Supplemented by reference TRBV5-1 and TRBJ1-5, the full variable domain reads KAGVTQTPRYLIKTRGQQVTLSCSPISGHRSVSWYQQTPGQGLQFLFEYFSETQRNKGNFPGRFSGRQFSNSRSEMNVSTLELGDSALYLCASSLEGQGNQPQHFGDGTRLSIL.

The chain has TRBV5-1 and TRBJ2-2; D is perhaps TRBD1 (5 bases). CDR1 SGHRS and CDR2 YFSETQ come from the germline V gene. The CDR3 sequence is 16 residues long. Trimming removed 7 bases from V and 5 bases from J, with 21 bases in between. The CDR3 sequence: CASEMGQGTRTGELFF. CDR3 nucleotides: TGCGCCAGCGAAATGGGGCAGGGAACGAGAACCGGGGAGCTGTTTTTT.

Concerning this clone itself: Other DNA sequences in this sample translate to the same CDR3. The rearrangement links TRBV18 to TRBJ2-7; the D gene is possibly TRBD1 (6 bases). Trimming left V 6 bases short and J 2 bases short, with 14 bases between. The CDR3 contains 14 residues. Germline V lookup: CDR1 KGHSH, CDR2 LQKENI. The CDR3 protein is CASSAGTSTYEQYF. The DNA for the CDR3 is TGTGCCAGCTCCGCCGGGACATCGACCTACGAGCAGTACTTC.

As for this clone: The same CDR3 arises from other DNA sequences in this sample as well. The chain links TRBV5-1 to TRBJ1-4; perhaps TRBD1 as D (6 bases). From germline, CDR1 is SGHRS and CDR2 YFSETQ. This CDR3 has 15 residues. V dropped 0 bases and J dropped 3 bases, with 9 bases sitting between them. The CDR3 region has the DNA TGCGCCAGCAGCTTGGAAGCAGGGGCTAATGAAAAACTGTTTTTT. It is translated as CASSLEAGANEKLFF.

V is TRBV5-8 and J is TRBJ1-5, with TRBD1 as a possible D gene (6 bases). CDR3 length: 15 residues. Germline-derived CDR1 and CDR2 are SGHTS and YDEGEE. V was pared by 4 bases and J by 0 bases, with 11 bases between. As DNA, the CDR3 is TGTGCCAGCAGCCAGACAGGCTATAGCAATCAGCCCCAGCATTTT. Translation: CASSQTGYSNQPQHF.

V is TRBV6-5 and J is TRBJ2-1; D uncertain. Germline CDR1 reads MNHEY; CDR2 reads SVGAGI. The CDR3 extends over 13 amino acids. V was cut by 6 bases and J by 9 bases, with 15 bases left in between. The CDR3 loop reads CASRRLPGGEQFF. The CDR3 DNA sequence: TGTGCCAGCAGGCGACTCCCAGGTGGTGAGCAGTTCTTC.

The V and J genes are TRBV30 and TRBJ1-1, with D unresolved. This CDR3 has 13 residues. V lost 2 bases and J 11 bases, leaving 18 bases between the germline ends. Germline V gene data show CDR1 as GTSNPN and CDR2 as SVGIG (reference sequence). CDR3 region: CAWSPQTRQWAFF. CDR3 nucleotides: TGTGCCTGGAGTCCTCAGACACGGCAGTGGGCTTTCTTT. Together with reference TRBV30 and TRBJ1-1, the CDR3 gives the full variable domain: SQTIHQWPATLVQPVGSPLSLECTVEGTSNPNLYWYRQAAGRGLQLLFYSVGIGQISSEVPQNLSASRPQDRQFILSSKKLLLSDSGFYLCAWSPQTRQWAFFGQGTRLTVV.

The chain links TRBV29-1 to TRBJ1-4, with D uncertain. The CDR3 is 11 residues long. Germline lookup yields CDR1 SQVTM and CDR2 ANQGSEA. Deletions cut 5 bases from V and 9 bases from J, with 10 bases between. The CDR3 loop reads CSVILAQKLFF. Here the CDR3 DNA reads TGCAGCGTTATTCTGGCACAAAAACTGTTTTTT. Looking up the rest from reference TRBV29-1 and TRBJ1-4 gives the full variable domain: SAVISQKPSRDICQRGTSLTIQCQVDSQVTMMFWYRQQPGQSLTLIATANQGSEATYESGFVIDKFPISRPNLTFSTLTVSNMSPEDSSIYLCSVILAQKLFFGSGTQLSVL.

The chain has TRBV6-1 and TRBJ2-3, with TRBD2 matching 11 bases. There are 15 residues in the CDR3. J was trimmed by 6 bases and V by 7 bases; bases with no gene match: 9. Germline V CDR1 and CDR2: MNHNS, SASEGT. This chain's CDR3 is CASTHTSGGGDTQYF. CDR3 in DNA: TGTGCCAGCACTCACACTAGCGGGGGAGGTGATACGCAGTATTTT.

The genes are TRBV12-1 and TRBJ2-3; the table's D gene call, TRBD2, was not cross checked with the DNA. TRBV12-1 is a pseudogene. The CDR3 has 16 residues. The CDR3: CASSSRTSGGADTQYF. The CDR3 DNA reads TGTGCCAGCAGCTCGAGGACTAGCGGGGGTGCAGATACGCAGTATTTT.